The present TCR beta chain was sequenced within a study of blood T cell repertoires in COVID-19. On the study more broadly: Both acute and convalescent COVID-19 samples were obtained from the United States, Italy and Spain. In each case, the material was cDNA or gDNA derived from T cells, B-cell-depleted T cells, or PBMCs.

Study processing details: Reference gene primer amplification gave nucleated cell count estimates. Assay used: immunoSEQ multiplex PCR; TCRdb lists only in-frame clones, some missing. The DNA gave D and trimming, while V, J and clone size come from that table. The repertoire holds about 130,000 clones, roughly nine tenths seen once, with about 3.5% in the top ten. This CDR3 comprises 21 residues. The V gene end was trimmed by 4 bases and the J gene end by 11 bases; junction bases not matched to a gene: 26. Germline V lookup: CDR1 LGHDT, CDR2 YNNKEL (reference sequence). Sequencing used peripheral blood. The TCR originated in a man between 45 and 60 years old with active COVID-19. The chain couples TRBV3-1 (or the pseudogene TRBV3-2) to TRBJ2-5, with 15 bases matching TRBD2. The CDR3, as DNA: TGTGCCAGCAGCCTCTACTCCCCGACTCCCGGGACTAGCGGGAGGCGAAAAGGGCAGTACTTC. Residues: CASSLYSPTPGTSGRRKGQYF.